This is a list of T cell receptor beta chains from one sample in a study of cytomegalovirus exposure and HLA in healthy donors. Method: immunoSEQ multiplex PCR; TCRdb's copy keeps in-frame clones and lacks some. The sample consists of 100,000 to 150,000 clones, roughly 74% of them appearing once. Sequencing was carried out using PBMCs. These receptors all stem from a male donor in good health and CMV-seronegative. Each CDR3 is given with its conserved first and last residue. A D gene is named only where the DNA matches it firmly. Expanded clones get a size class; other rows say once, few or many, or leave the size out.

TRBV7-2	TRBD2	.	TRBJ2-5	CASSLPSGKETQYF	TGTGCCAGCAGCTTACCTAGCGGGAAAGAGACCCAGTACTTC
TRBV7-2	.	once	TRBJ1-1	CASSPVGHRGAFF	TGTGCCAGCAGTCCCGTGGGCCACCGGGGAGCTTTCTTT
TRBV7-9	.	.	TRBJ1-1	CASSLEQTLNTEAFF	TGTGCCAGCAGCTTAGAACAGACCCTTAACACTGAAGCTTTCTTT
TRBV11-2	TRBD2	.	TRBJ2-5	CASSTGLAGQQETQYF	TGTGCCAGCAGCACGGGACTAGCGGGGCAACAAGAGACCCAGTACTTC
TRBV2	TRBD1	.	TRBJ2-7	CASSGWDRREYEQYF	TGTGCCAGCAGTGGTTGGGACAGGAGAGAGTACGAGCAGTACTTC
TRBV18	.	.	TRBJ1-4	CASSYSATNEKLFF	TGTGCCAGCTCTTACAGTGCAACTAATGAAAAACTGTTTTTT
TRBV28	TRBD1	once	TRBJ2-4	CASRIRTGGRNIQYF	TGTGCCAGCAGAATTCGGACAGGGGGAAGAAACATTCAGTACTTC
TRBV19	.	few	TRBJ2-1	CASTGGFLKYNEQFF	TGTGCCAGTACGGGGGGCTTCTTAAAATACAATGAGCAGTTCTTC
TRBV11-2	TRBD2	.	TRBJ2-7	CASSLTSGSYEQYF	TGTGCCAGCAGCTTAACTAGCGGCTCCTACGAGCAGTACTTC
TRBV19	.	.	TRBJ2-7	CASSTGRYEQYF	TGTGCCAGTAGTACTGGCCGTTACGAGCAGTACTTC
TRBV7-9	.	.	TRBJ1-4	CASSPKGPAEKLFF	TGTGCCAGCAGCCCTAAGGGGCCAGCCGAAAAACTGTTTTTT
TRBV9	.	once	TRBJ1-1	CASSTSPRNTEAFF	TGTGCCAGCAGCACCTCCCCCAGGAACACTGAAGCTTTCTTT
TRBV11-1	.	.	TRBJ2-3	CASSLGPAAAADTQYF	TGTGCCAGCAGCTTAGGTCCGGCGGCGGCAGCAGATACGCAGTATTTT
TRBV28	.	few	TRBJ2-7	CASSFRYEQYF	TGTGCCAGCAGTTTTCGCTACGAGCAGTACTTC
TRBV18	TRBD1	once	TRBJ2-1	CASSQDRYNEQFF	TGTGCCAGCTCACAGGACAGGTACAATGAGCAGTTCTTC
TRBV11-2	TRBD1	.	TRBJ2-7	CASSYGTGRVEQYF	TGTGCCAGCAGCTACGGGACAGGGAGGGTAGAGCAGTACTTC
TRBV19	.	.	TRBJ2-1	CASSIVFGTYNEQFF	TGTGCCAGTAGTATAGTGTTCGGGACCTACAATGAGCAGTTCTTC
TRBV7-2	TRBD2	.	TRBJ2-7	CASSPRLAGGPREQYF	TGTGCCAGCAGCCCTCGGCTAGCGGGGGGCCCCAGGGAGCAGTACTTC
TRBV9	.	.	TRBJ2-2	CASSVAVGGATGELFF	TGTGCCAGCAGCGTAGCGGTGGGGGGGGCCACCGGGGAGCTGTTTTTT
TRBV5-1	.	.	TRBJ2-5	CASSLLEGGETQYF	TGCGCCAGCAGCTTGCTGGAGGGTGGAGAGACCCAGTACTTC
TRBV9	.	.	TRBJ2-1	CASSVANWEERDEQFF	TGTGCCAGCAGCGTAGCTAACTGGGAGGAACGCGATGAGCAGTTCTTC
TRBV6-6	TRBD1	.	TRBJ2-1	CASSTGTGKYNEQFF	TGTGCCAGCAGTACCGGGACAGGCAAATACAATGAGCAGTTCTTC
TRBV9	.	.	TRBJ1-2	CASSAPLGAYGYTF	TGTGCCAGCAGCGCCCCCCTGGGGGCCTATGGCTACACCTTC
TRBV5-6	.	.	TRBJ1-3	CASSFRGDGGNTIYF	TGTGCCAGCAGCTTCCGGGGGGACGGTGGAAACACCATATATTTT
TRBV2	TRBD2	.	TRBJ2-3	CASTRTSGATDTQYF	TGTGCCAGCACTCGGACTAGCGGGGCCACAGATACGCAGTATTTT
TRBV27	TRBD1	.	TRBJ2-3	CASSLSGTGRTDTQYF	TGTGCCAGCAGTTTATCGGGGACAGGACGCACAGATACGCAGTATTTT
TRBV6-5	TRBD2	.	TRBJ2-7	CASSSLASGSSYEQYF	TGTGCCAGCAGTTCCCTGGCTAGCGGTAGCTCCTACGAGCAGTACTTC
TRBV4-3	TRBD1	.	TRBJ2-7	CASSQGQGLYEQYF	TGCGCCAGCAGCCAAGGACAGGGCCTCTACGAGCAGTACTTC